This T cell receptor (beta chain) was recovered during a study of regulatory T cells in long-lasting Graves disease. Findings and limits, study-wide: Persistent disease favored TRBV28, TRBJ1-2 and TRBJ2-5.

The V end was cut by 3 bases, the J end by 8 bases, with 10 bases between. The CDR3 runs 12 residues. CDR1 and CDR2 (germline): DFQATT, SNEGSKA (reference sequence). For TCR beta, libraries came from iRepertoire HTBI primers and Arm-PCR of CDR3 regions. In the source study's methods: Across all samples, about 59 TRBV segments and around 14 TRBJ segments were identified. MiXCR, applied by TCRdb to the multiplex PCR reads, yields one record per CDR3 protein. These V and J calls derive from TCRdb rather than the authors' analysis. Of about 240,000 distinct CDR3 sequences in the sample, 20% to 25% are singletons; the top ten hold roughly 14%. This clonotype was counted at least ten times. Its cognate antigen is unknown. Time point: newly diagnosed GD, antithyroid drugs for less than 3 months. The authors made the TCR library using RNA they extracted from PBMCs.

Sample: peripheral blood mononuclear cells (PBMCs), taken at new diagnosis, from a patient treated with antithyroid drugs. The TCR was taken from a female donor with Graves disease. J is TRBJ1-4 and V is TRBV20-1; D may be TRBD1 (6 bases). The CDR3, as DNA: TGCAGTGCTAGGGACAGAGAAGAAAAACTGTTTTTT. Translating gives CSARDREEKLFF.